Only a few counts were recorded for the clone carrying this T cell receptor beta chain. Its antigen is unknown. This entry is derived from a study of T-cell reconstitution after alpha-beta-depleted transplantation in children. Study-level results: A year post-transplant, T-cell counts and diversity derived mostly from newly produced T cells. Certain patients had high TCRbeta diversity at day 60, and it came from recipient T cells and thymic progenitors that survived. Several hundred expanded graft clones reportedly gave rise to the alpha-beta T cells present about two months after transplant.

Preparation of the TCRbeta library involved a method that used unique molecular identifiers. MiXCR, applied by TCRdb to the PCR reads, yields one record per CDR3 protein. The sample consists of about 230,000 distinct CDR3 sequences, approximately 10% of them appearing once. The sequence was collected from a child in the first two years of life with acute myeloid leukemia, due to receive a stem cell transplant. The starting material was PBMCs, obtained before TCRalphabeta/CD19-depleted stem cell transplant.

The chain's CDR3 is CASQYGVGSGNTIYF. CDR3 bases: TGCGCCTCCCAATATGGGGTAGGGTCTGGAAACACCATATATTTT. The V gene is TRBV10-2, the J gene TRBJ1-3; unclear D gene. Trimming shortened V by 11 bases and J by 1 base, and 18 bases separated the two germline ends. The CDR3 consists of 15 residues. Germline CDR1 reads WSHSY; CDR2 reads SAAADI.